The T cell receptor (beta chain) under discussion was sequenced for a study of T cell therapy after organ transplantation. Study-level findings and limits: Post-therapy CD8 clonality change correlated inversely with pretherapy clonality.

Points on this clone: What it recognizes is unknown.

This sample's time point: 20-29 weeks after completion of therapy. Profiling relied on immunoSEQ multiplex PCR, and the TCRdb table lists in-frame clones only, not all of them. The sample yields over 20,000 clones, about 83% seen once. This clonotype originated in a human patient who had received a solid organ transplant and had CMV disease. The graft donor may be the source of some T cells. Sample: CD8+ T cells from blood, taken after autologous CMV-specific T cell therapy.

The CDR3 protein is CASSYGTGFGTEAFF. DNA for the CDR3: TGTGCCAGCAGCTACGGGACAGGGTTTGGCACTGAAGCTTTCTTT. The V and J genes are TRBV5-6 and TRBJ1-1; 9 bases are a match to TRBD1. CDR3 size: 15 residues. In germline, CDR1 is SGHDT, CDR2 YYEEEE. V lost 3 bases, J lost 4 bases, and 7 bases stayed unmatched.